The source of this T cell receptor (beta chain) is a study of blood T cell repertoires in COVID-19. Study-level information: Acute-phase and convalescent COVID-19 samples originated in the United States, Italy and Spain. Sources were T cells, B-cell-depleted T cells, or PBMCs; the material itself was cDNA or gDNA.

Under the authors' procedure: How many nucleated cells were present was estimated from reference gene primer amplification. The assay was immunoSEQ multiplex PCR, and TCRdb's table has in-frame clones only and misses some. V and J calls and clone size follow that table, whereas D and trimming were derived from the DNA. Of about 150,000 clones listed, about nine tenths are singletons. As regards this clone: Other DNA sequences in this sample translate to the same CDR3.

Sequencing was done on a sample of peripheral blood. This receptor was identified in a woman in her sixties or seventies with active or convalescent COVID-19.

The CDR3 region has the DNA TGCGCCAGCAGCCAAGATTGGGGCGTGGACACCGGGGAGCTGTTTTTT. Residues: CASSQDWGVDTGELFF. The chain uses TRBV4-3 and TRBJ2-2, with D maybe TRBD1 (5 bases). The CDR3 length is 16 residues. V was pared by 0 bases and J by 3 bases, with 11 bases between. CDR1 LGHNA and CDR2 YSLEER come from the germline V gene.